These T cell receptor beta chains were read from a single sample in a study of blood T cell repertoires in COVID-19. Some clones are missing from TCRdb's copy, which holds only in-frame ones; the method was immunoSEQ multiplex PCR. The sample contains 200,000 to 300,000 clones, approximately 84% of which appear only once. The sequencing sample was made of peripheral blood. All receptors come from a man aged 50 to 60 with acute or convalescent COVID-19. CDR3s include the opening cysteine and the closing phenylalanine or tryptophan. The order of the fields is D gene, J gene, V gene, CDR3 protein, CDR3 DNA. The D gene is left open where the match is weak.

D gene: TRBD2; J gene: TRBJ2-3; V gene: TRBV5-8; CDR3 protein: CASSEGLAGGLDTQYF; CDR3 DNA: TGTGCCAGCAGCGAGGGACTAGCGGGGGGGCTTGATACGCAGTATTTT
D gene: .; J gene: TRBJ1-6; V gene: TRBV7-3; CDR3 protein: CASSRTLGAPLHF; CDR3 DNA: TGTGCCAGCAGCCGGACCCTAGGGGCACCCCTCCACTTT
D gene: TRBD2; J gene: TRBJ2-7; V gene: TRBV7-9; CDR3 protein: CASSSRLAGGYPREQYF; CDR3 DNA: TGTGCCAGCAGCTCCCGACTAGCGGGGGGCTATCCTAGGGAGCAGTACTTC
D gene: .; J gene: TRBJ1-2; V gene: TRBV5-4; CDR3 protein: CASSPTQGRVYGYTF; CDR3 DNA: TGTGCCAGCAGCCCAACCCAGGGTAGGGTCTATGGCTACACCTTC
D gene: .; J gene: TRBJ1-2; V gene: TRBV4-1; CDR3 protein: CASSQVGRNYGYTF; CDR3 DNA: TGCGCCAGCAGCCAAGTCGGCAGGAACTATGGCTACACCTTC
D gene: .; J gene: TRBJ2-7; V gene: TRBV19; CDR3 protein: CASKGVAQFEQYF; CDR3 DNA: TGTGCCAGTAAGGGGGTAGCCCAGTTCGAGCAGTACTTC
D gene: TRBD1; J gene: TRBJ2-5; V gene: TRBV7-2; CDR3 protein: CASSLVGQVQETQYF; CDR3 DNA: TGTGCCAGCAGCTTAGTAGGACAGGTCCAAGAGACCCAGTACTTC
D gene: .; J gene: TRBJ2-3; V gene: TRBV11-2; CDR3 protein: CASSLDSHGGQYF; CDR3 DNA: TGTGCCAGCAGCTTAGATTCGCACGGTGGGCAGTATTTT
D gene: TRBD1; J gene: TRBJ2-1; V gene: TRBV28; CDR3 protein: CASELTGTYNEQFF; CDR3 DNA: TGTGCCAGCGAGTTGACAGGGACCTACAATGAGCAGTTCTTC
D gene: .; J gene: TRBJ1-1; V gene: TRBV6-5; CDR3 protein: CASSYSAAGRAEAFF; CDR3 DNA: TGTGCCAGCAGTTACTCTGCGGCGGGGAGGGCTGAAGCTTTCTTT
D gene: TRBD1; J gene: TRBJ2-5; V gene: TRBV9; CDR3 protein: CASSHDRGAETQYF; CDR3 DNA: TGTGCCAGCAGCCATGACAGGGGGGCTGAGACCCAGTACTTC
D gene: TRBD1; J gene: TRBJ2-7; V gene: TRBV7-8; CDR3 protein: CASSLVAGQGGYEQYF; CDR3 DNA: TGTGCCAGCAGCTTAGTCGCTGGACAGGGGGGCTACGAGCAGTACTTC
D gene: TRBD2; J gene: TRBJ2-2; V gene: TRBV2; CDR3 protein: CASRLLAGEAGELFF; CDR3 DNA: TGTGCCAGCAGATTACTAGCGGGAGAAGCCGGGGAGCTGTTTTTT
D gene: TRBD2; J gene: TRBJ2-1; V gene: TRBV30; CDR3 protein: CAWRTSGIPEQFF; CDR3 DNA: TGTGCCTGGAGGACTAGCGGGATTCCTGAGCAGTTCTTC
D gene: .; J gene: TRBJ2-7; V gene: TRBV11-2; CDR3 protein: CASSEQGTVYEQYF; CDR3 DNA: TGTGCCAGCAGCGAACAGGGTACCGTCTACGAGCAGTACTTC
D gene: .; J gene: TRBJ1-1; V gene: TRBV6-5; CDR3 protein: CASSYRDKAFF; CDR3 DNA: TGTGCCAGCAGTTATCGGGACAAAGCTTTCTTT
D gene: TRBD1; J gene: TRBJ1-2; V gene: TRBV6-5; CDR3 protein: CASTPTGDYGYTF; CDR3 DNA: TGTGCCAGCACTCCGACAGGGGACTATGGCTACACCTTC
D gene: .; J gene: TRBJ1-6; V gene: TRBV11-3; CDR3 protein: CASSWTAINSPLHF; CDR3 DNA: TGTGCCAGCAGTTGGACAGCGATTAATTCACCCCTCCACTTT
D gene: .; J gene: TRBJ2-3; V gene: TRBV24-1; CDR3 protein: CATSGTAPTDTQYF; CDR3 DNA: TGTGCCACCAGTGGTACAGCCCCCACAGATACGCAGTATTTT
D gene: .; J gene: TRBJ1-2; V gene: TRBV18; CDR3 protein: CASSFSGTPNYGYTF; CDR3 DNA: TGTGCCAGCTCATTCAGCGGGACACCTAACTATGGCTACACCTTC